These 19 T cell receptor beta chains were sequenced from one sample in a study of T cells in Graves' hyperthyroidism and ophthalmopathy. Researchers took RNA transcripts and amplified the TCR beta CDR3 regions from them. With the HTBI primer set, the TCR CDR3 went through a first round of RT-PCR. TCRdb reprocessed the multiplex PCR reads via MiXCR and lists one record per CDR3 protein. The sample holds 490,000 or so distinct CDR3 sequences, 15% to 20% seen once. Specimen: blood. The source is a man aged 40-55 years with Graves' ophthalmopathy.

This clonotype has only a few counts. This chain connects TRBV20-1 to TRBJ1-2, with D possibly matching TRBD1 (5 bases). The CDR3 loop spans 13 amino acids. Germline V lookup: CDR1 DFQATT, CDR2 SNEGSKA (reference sequence). V lost 3 bases and J lost 0, with 8 bases in between. The CDR3 DNA is TGCAGTGCTAGCCCGGGGCCTAACTATGGCTACACCTTC. This sequence encodes CSASPGPNYGYTF.

This clonotype turned up a few times. This CDR3 is CASSSGQGPTGELFF. Written as DNA, the CDR3 is TGTGCCAGCAGCTCCGGACAGGGACCTACCGGGGAGCTGTTTTTT. The chain couples TRBV7-9 to TRBJ2-2; 8 bases are shared with TRBD1. The germline V gene has CDR1 SEHNR and CDR2 FQNEAQ (reference sequence). The CDR3 has 15 amino acids. V was pared by 4 bases and J by 5 bases, with 6 bases of the junction left unmatched.

Concerning this clonotype: Compared with germline, one end of the junction differs, possibly owing to a read error. CDR3 sequence (DNA): TGTACCATCAGTGAGTCGAGGAGGGTCACCGGGGAGCTGTTTTTT. It is translated as CTISESRRVTGELFF. V is TRBV10-3 and J is TRBJ2-2, with D possibly matching TRBD2 (6 bases). The CDR3 is 15 residues long. CDR1 is ENHRY, CDR2 SYGVKD, per germline.

The chain couples TRBV18 to TRBJ2-7; 7 bases are a match to TRBD2. The V gene end was trimmed by 1 base and the J gene end by 7 bases; junction bases not matched to a gene: 7. Germline loops: CDR1 KGHSH, CDR2 LQKENI. This CDR3 region has 14 residues. CDR3 bases: TGTGCCAGCTCACCACGGGAGGGCCTAGGAGAGCAGTACTTC. This sequence encodes CASSPREGLGEQYF.

As DNA, the CDR3 is TGTGCCAGCAGTGAAGAGTGGGACCCCTACAATGAGCAGTTCTTC. Amino acid sequence: CASSEEWDPYNEQFF. The V gene is TRBV2, the J gene TRBJ2-1, with D perhaps given as TRBD1 or TRBD2 (5 bases each). Trimming pared 1 base from V and 2 bases from J, leaving 9 bases between. This CDR3 spans 15 amino acids. Germline V lookup: CDR1 SNHLY, CDR2 FYNNEI.

This clonotype was picked up a small number of times. This chain joins TRBV18 and TRBJ1-5; D is unresolved. The V gene lost 4 bases and the J gene lost 2 bases, with 12 bases spanning the gap. Germline CDR1 KGHSH, CDR2 LQKENI. The CDR3 length is 15 residues. The CDR3 DNA follows: TGTGCCAGCTCACGGTCGGACGGGGGCAATCAGCCCCAGCATTTT. Its protein is CASSRSDGGNQPQHF.

V usage is TRBV15 and J usage is TRBJ1-1; 8 positions match TRBD1. The V segment lost 0 bases and the J segment 0 bases; nucleotides outside the gene matches: 3. This CDR3 is 16 amino acids long. The germline V gene has CDR1 LNHNV and CDR2 YYDKDF (reference sequence). CDR3 nucleotide sequence: TGTGCCACCAGCAGAGACTTGGACAGGGTGAACACTGAAGCTTTCTTT. This translates into CATSRDLDRVNTEAFF.

This rearrangement joins TRBV20-1 to TRBJ1-5; unclear D gene. V shed 2 bases and J shed 6 bases, with 11 bases lying between them. Germline values: CDR1 DFQATT, CDR2 SNEGSKA (reference sequence). The CDR3 has 13 amino acids. DNA of the CDR3: TGCAGTGCTAGACGGGTTCTAGTTCAGCCCCAGCATTTT. It yields the protein CSARRVLVQPQHF.

This clonotype was seen ten or more times. V gene TRBV11-2 combines with J gene TRBJ2-1; TRBD1 matches at 8 bases. The CDR3 sequence is 18 residues long. V was clipped by 1 base and J by 7 bases; unmatched bases: 15. Germline V gene lookup returns CDR1 SGHAT and CDR2 FQNNGV. CDR3 loop: CASSLARDRIIGLNEQFF. The CDR3 coding sequence is TGTGCCAGCAGCTTAGCTCGGGACAGGATAATCGGCTTAAATGAGCAGTTCTTC.

The CDR3 protein is CASSLRGPDSNEQYF. CDR3 coding DNA: TGCGCCAGCAGCCTTAGAGGTCCCGACAGCAACGAGCAGTACTTC. The V call is TRBV5-1, the J call TRBJ2-7, with D possibly matching TRBD1 (5 bases). CDR3 length: 15 amino acids. V was pared by 4 bases and J by 5 bases, with 19 bases between. Germline-derived CDR1 and CDR2 are SGHRS and YFSETQ.

This clonotype occurred a few times. The genes are TRBV30 and TRBJ1-6; D is unclear. CDR1 is GTSNPN, CDR2 SVGIG, per germline (reference sequence). Trimming shortened V by 3 bases and J by 3 bases, and 15 bases separated the two germline ends. The CDR3 extends over 16 amino acids. The CDR3 sequence is CAWSGIEGSYNSPLHF. Written as DNA, the CDR3 is TGTGCCTGGAGCGGGATCGAGGGCAGCTATAATTCACCCCTCCACTTT.

V gene TRBV19 combines with J gene TRBJ2-4; D is unclear. The CDR3 covers 13 residues. Germline V gene data show CDR1 as LNHDA and CDR2 as SQIVND (reference sequence). Trimming pared 2 bases from V and 6 bases from J, leaving 8 bases between. As DNA, the CDR3 is TGTGCCAGTAGTATACTGGAAGGAAACATTCAGTACTTC. Translating it yields CASSILEGNIQYF.

This clonotype was seen ten or more times. The chain is built from TRBV12-3 or TRBV12-4 and TRBJ1-1; possible D gene TRBD1, 5 bases. This CDR3 region has 15 residues. V was trimmed by 2 bases and J by 0 bases, leaving 10 bases between them. The DNA for the CDR3 is TGTGCCAGCAGTTTATATCAGGGCCTGAACACTGAAGCTTTCTTT. Its translation is CASSLYQGLNTEAFF.

The chain links TRBV29-1 to TRBJ2-3; D not resolved. The V and J ends lost 6 bases and 2 bases respectively, with 6 bases between them. This CDR3 comprises 11 residues. Germline V gene sequence: CDR1 SQVTM, CDR2 ANQGSEA. CDR3 coding DNA: TGCAGCGTGGATTACACAGATACGCAGTATTTT. Translated: CSVDYTDTQYF.

The CDR3, as DNA: TGTGCCAGCAGCCCCATTCCGGGACTAGCGGCCCGGAACACCGGGGAGCTGTTTTTT. Its translation is CASSPIPGLAARNTGELFF. The chain links TRBV7-3 to TRBJ2-2; TRBD2 agrees at 11 bases. V shed 5 bases, J shed 1 base, and the junction held 12 bases outside the gene matches. Germline V CDR1 and CDR2: SGHTA, FQGTGA. The CDR3 contains 19 residues.

This clonotype was seen repeatedly, ten times or more. The CDR3, as DNA: TGTGCCAGCTCACCGAACAGCAACAACCAAGAGACCCAGTACTTC. Translating it yields CASSPNSNNQETQYF. This chain links TRBV18 with TRBJ2-5; D unresolved. V was cut by 3 bases and J by 0 bases, with 11 bases left in between. The germline V gene encodes CDR1 KGHSH and CDR2 LQKENI. This CDR3 has 15 amino acids.

This clonotype was seen ten or more times. CDR3 region: CASSSRTSGSPRRSYEQYF. In DNA, the CDR3 is TGTGCCAGCAGCTCCAGGACTAGCGGGTCCCCGCGCCGGTCCTACGAGCAGTACTTC. The chain couples TRBV12-3 or TRBV12-4 to TRBJ2-7; 11 bases map to TRBD2. This CDR3 spans 19 amino acids. Trimming took 6 bases from V and 1 from J; bases not matched to a gene: 17.

This clonotype has ten or more counts. The chain is built from TRBV27 and TRBJ2-3, with 10 positions matching TRBD2. V lost 6 bases, J lost 1 base, and 7 bases stayed unmatched. Germline CDR1 MNHEY, CDR2 SMNVEV (reference sequence). The CDR3 has 16 amino acids. The CDR3 DNA follows: TGTGCCAGCAGCATAATCGGGACTAGCGGCACAGATACGCAGTATTTT. This codes for CASSIIGTSGTDTQYF.

The V and J genes are TRBV12-3 or TRBV12-4 and TRBJ2-3; TRBD2 matches 14 bases. The CDR3 has 14 amino acids. The CDR3 region has the DNA TGTTCGACCGGACTAGCGGGGGGCGCAGATACGCAGTATTTT. Translating gives CSTGLAGGADTQYF.